The source of this T cell receptor beta chain is a study of blood T cell repertoires in COVID-19. Study as a whole: Acute-phase and convalescent COVID-19 samples originated in the United States, Italy and Spain.

Repertoires were generated with immunoSEQ multiplex PCR, while TCRdb's copy carries only in-frame clones and drops some. The sample contains 150,000 to 170,000 clones, around 82% of which appear only once. The sample holds a few counts of this clone. The CDR3 contains 17 residues. Per the germline V gene, CDR1 is LNHDA and CDR2 is SQIVND (reference sequence). With 5 bases clipped from V and 0 bases from J, the junction kept 8 bases outside the gene matches. J is TRBJ1-2 and V is TRBV19; 11 nucleotides line up with TRBD1. The clonotype comes from a man aged 60-69 years with COVID-19, enrolled during active disease. The specimen was peripheral blood. The CDR3 spells CASSSRTGGRANYGYTF. The CDR3, as DNA: TGTGCCAGTAGTTCTAGGACAGGGGGCCGAGCTAACTATGGCTACACCTTC.